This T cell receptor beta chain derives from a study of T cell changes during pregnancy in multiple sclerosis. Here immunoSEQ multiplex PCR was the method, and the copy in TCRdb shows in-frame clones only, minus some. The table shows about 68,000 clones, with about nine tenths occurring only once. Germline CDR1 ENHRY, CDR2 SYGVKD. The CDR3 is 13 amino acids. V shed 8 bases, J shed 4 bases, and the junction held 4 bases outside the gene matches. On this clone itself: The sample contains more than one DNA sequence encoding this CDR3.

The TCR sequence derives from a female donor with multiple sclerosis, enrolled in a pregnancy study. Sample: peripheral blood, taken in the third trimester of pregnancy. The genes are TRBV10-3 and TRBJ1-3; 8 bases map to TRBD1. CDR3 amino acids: CAIQQGGGNTIYF. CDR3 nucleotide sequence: TGTGCCATCCAACAGGGGGGAGGAAACACCATATATTTT.